These 16 T cell receptor beta chains were all obtained from the same sample, sequenced in a study of blood T cell repertoires in COVID-19. The assay was immunoSEQ multiplex PCR, and TCRdb's table has in-frame clones only and misses some. The repertoire holds over 250,000 clones, over 75% seen once, with 13% in the top ten. The sample taken for sequencing was peripheral blood. The receptors here all came from a human donor in a cohort sampled during active COVID-19.

The CDR3 is CASSQETSLETDTQYF. The CDR3 region has the DNA TGTGCCAGCAGCCAAGAAACTAGTTTGGAAACAGATACGCAGTATTTT. The chain uses TRBV3-1 (or the pseudogene TRBV3-2) and TRBJ2-3, with D maybe TRBD2 (5 bases). Germline V CDR1 and CDR2: LGHDT, YNNKEL (reference sequence). Trimming pared 0 bases from V and 3 bases from J, leaving 13 bases between. The CDR3 consists of 16 residues.

The chain combines TRBV15 with TRBJ1-5, with D tentatively TRBD1 (5 bases). Trimming pared 0 bases from V and 9 bases from J, leaving 15 bases between. The CDR3 has 15 residues. Germline V gene lookup returns CDR1 LNHNV and CDR2 YYDKDF (reference sequence). The CDR3 loop is CATSRDRAGSTPQHF. CDR3 DNA: TGTGCCACCAGCAGAGATAGGGCAGGGTCCACGCCCCAGCATTTT.

This chain connects TRBV7-9 to TRBJ2-1; D perhaps matches TRBD2 (5 bases). Germline V lookup: CDR1 SEHNR, CDR2 FQNEAQ (reference sequence). This CDR3 region has 15 residues. With 3 bases removed from V and 9 bases from J, the gap between germline ends came to 18 bases. The CDR3 region is CASSFASSSASEQFF. The DNA of the CDR3 is TGTGCCAGCAGCTTTGCTAGCTCTTCTGCCAGTGAGCAGTTCTTC. The full variable domain, completed using reference TRBV7-9 and TRBJ2-1, is DTGVSQNPRHKITKRGQNVTFRCDPISEHNRLYWYRQTLGQGPEFLTYFQNEAQLEKSRLLSDRFSAERPKGSFSTLEIQRTEQGDSAMYLCASSFASSSASEQFFGPGTRLTVL.

The V and J genes are TRBV28 and TRBJ2-1; D perhaps matches TRBD1 (6 bases). The CDR3 is 15 residues long. Trimming took off 5 bases at V and 7 bases at J, with 18 bases between the two ends. Germline assignment: CDR1 MDHEN and CDR2 SYDVKM. CDR3 DNA sequence: TGTGCCAGCAGTAAATCCGGGGCAGGGACAAATGAGCAGTTCTTC. It is translated as CASSKSGAGTNEQFF. The variable domain in full, completed from reference TRBV28 and TRBJ2-1, reads DVKVTQSSRYLVKRTGEKVFLECVQDMDHENMFWYRQDPGLGLRLIYFSYDVKMKEKGDIPEGYSVSREKKERFSLILESASTNQTSMYLCASSKSGAGTNEQFFGPGTRLTVL.

This chain's CDR3 is CASGLAGTGRRNTEAFF. CDR3 bases: TGTGCTAGTGGTTTGGCCGGGACAGGGAGAAGGAACACTGAAGCTTTCTTT. This chain connects TRBV12-5 to TRBJ1-1; 9 bases fit TRBD1. Germline-derived CDR1 and CDR2 are LGHNT and FRNRAP. J lost 1 base, V lost 1 base, and 7 bases had no gene match. This CDR3 comprises 17 residues. Together with reference TRBV12-5 and TRBJ1-1, the CDR3 gives the full variable domain: DARVTQTPRHKVTEMGQEVTMRCQPILGHNTVFWYRQTMMQGLELLAYFRNRAPLDDSGMPKDRFSAEMPDATLATLKIQPSEPRDSAVYFCASGLAGTGRRNTEAFFGQGTRLTVV.

The V and J genes are TRBV5-1 and TRBJ1-6, with a weak D call TRBD1 (5 bases). The CDR3 spans 16 residues. Germline V gives CDR1 SGHRS, CDR2 YFSETQ. Trimming took 4 bases from V and 9 from J, leaving 20 bases between them. The CDR3 nucleotides read TGCGCCAGCAGCCTGGGAACCGGGACCGGGAGTTCACCCCTCCACTTT. Its translation: CASSLGTGTGSSPLHF.

CDR3 nucleotide sequence: TGTGCCAGCCTTAGACAAGGACAATTGAACACTGAAGCTTTCTTT. The encoded protein is CASLRQGQLNTEAFF. The chain links TRBV18 to TRBJ1-1, with D perhaps TRBD1 (5 bases). This CDR3 spans 15 amino acids. V was trimmed by 8 bases and J by 0 bases, leaving 16 bases between them. CDR1 is KGHSH and CDR2 is LQKENI in the germline V gene.

This rearrangement joins TRBV11-3 to TRBJ1-5, with 10 bases matching TRBD1. In germline, CDR1 is SGHNT, CDR2 YENEEA. J was trimmed by 5 bases and V by 4 bases; bases with no gene match: 8. This CDR3 spans 16 amino acids. This CDR3 is CASSYHRDRGDQPQHF. The CDR3 bases are TGTGCCAGCAGCTATCACAGGGACAGGGGAGATCAGCCCCAGCATTTT.

This chain connects TRBV6-1 to TRBJ2-5; 10 bases agree with TRBD2. The CDR3 is 15 amino acids. Germline trimming cut 3 bases from V and 4 bases from J; bases unmatched to any gene: 5. Germline CDR1 MNHNS, CDR2 SASEGT. CDR3 sequence (DNA): TGTGCCAGCAGTGAGGCTAGCGGGAGCTTAGAGACCCAGTACTTC. Amino acids: CASSEASGSLETQYF.

The CDR3 nucleotides are TGTGCCAGCAGCTTCCTAGCGGGGGGCACAGATACGCAGTATTTT. Translation: CASSFLAGGTDTQYF. V usage is TRBV7-2 and J usage is TRBJ2-3; 10 nucleotides agree with TRBD2. V was clipped by 3 bases and J by 1 base; unmatched bases: 1. The CDR3 is 15 residues long. Germline CDR1 reads SGHTA; CDR2 reads FQGNSA.

This chain uses TRBV7-8 with TRBJ2-7, with TRBD1 matching 11 bases. Germline trimming cut 4 bases from V and 6 bases from J; bases unmatched to any gene: 2. The germline gives CDR1 SGHVS, CDR2 FQNEAQ. This CDR3 spans 13 amino acids. DNA of the CDR3: TGTGCCAGCAGCTCCGGACAGGGGGCCGAGCAGTACTTC. Its translation: CASSSGQGAEQYF.

This chain connects TRBV28 to TRBJ2-7, with TRBD2 identical over 9 bases. Germline V gene data show CDR1 as MDHEN and CDR2 as SYDVKM. This CDR3 is 16 amino acids long. Germline trimming cut 6 bases from V and 3 bases from J; bases unmatched to any gene: 12. CDR3 residues: CASSPRGSGRFYEQYF. CDR3 nucleotides: TGTGCCAGCAGCCCCCGAGGTAGCGGGAGATTCTACGAGCAGTACTTC.

A single count supports this clone. This chain uses TRBV5-3 with TRBJ2-6; 8 nucleotides agree with TRBD1. TRBV5-3 is filed as an ORF, its function uncertain. Unmatched junction bases numbered 11, after V lost 3 bases and J lost 3 bases. The CDR3 totals 18 residues. As DNA, the CDR3 is TGTGCCAGAAGCTCCCAGGGGGCAGGGGTTGGTGGGGCCAACGTCCTGACTTTC. It yields the protein CARSSQGAGVGGANVLTF.

The CDR3, as DNA: TGTGCCAGCTCACCCGGGAGCGGGGGTGGTGAGCAGTTCTTC. As protein: CASSPGSGGGEQFF. The chain uses TRBV18 and TRBJ2-1, with 8 positions matching TRBD2. Germline assignment: CDR1 KGHSH and CDR2 LQKENI. J lost 9 bases, V lost 3 bases, and 7 bases had no gene match. This CDR3 region has 14 residues.

The genes are TRBV18 and TRBJ2-7; 7 bases map to TRBD2. The CDR3 contains 16 residues. CDR1 and CDR2 from the germline V gene are KGHSH and LQKENI. The V and J ends lost 6 bases and 0 bases, in that order; junction bases with no gene match: 11. The CDR3 sequence is CASSLTLAVSSYEQYF. The CDR3 DNA is TGTGCCAGCTCCCTAACCCTAGCGGTTAGCTCCTACGAGCAGTACTTC.

V and J are TRBV5-6 and TRBJ2-1; D unresolved. Per germline, CDR1 SGHDT and CDR2 YYEEEE. Trimming cost V 1 base and J 7 bases, with 9 bases left between them. This CDR3 comprises 13 residues. The CDR3, as DNA: TGTGCCAGCAGCTTGTGGGCCATGAATGAGCAGTTCTTC. Translated, it gives CASSLWAMNEQFF.